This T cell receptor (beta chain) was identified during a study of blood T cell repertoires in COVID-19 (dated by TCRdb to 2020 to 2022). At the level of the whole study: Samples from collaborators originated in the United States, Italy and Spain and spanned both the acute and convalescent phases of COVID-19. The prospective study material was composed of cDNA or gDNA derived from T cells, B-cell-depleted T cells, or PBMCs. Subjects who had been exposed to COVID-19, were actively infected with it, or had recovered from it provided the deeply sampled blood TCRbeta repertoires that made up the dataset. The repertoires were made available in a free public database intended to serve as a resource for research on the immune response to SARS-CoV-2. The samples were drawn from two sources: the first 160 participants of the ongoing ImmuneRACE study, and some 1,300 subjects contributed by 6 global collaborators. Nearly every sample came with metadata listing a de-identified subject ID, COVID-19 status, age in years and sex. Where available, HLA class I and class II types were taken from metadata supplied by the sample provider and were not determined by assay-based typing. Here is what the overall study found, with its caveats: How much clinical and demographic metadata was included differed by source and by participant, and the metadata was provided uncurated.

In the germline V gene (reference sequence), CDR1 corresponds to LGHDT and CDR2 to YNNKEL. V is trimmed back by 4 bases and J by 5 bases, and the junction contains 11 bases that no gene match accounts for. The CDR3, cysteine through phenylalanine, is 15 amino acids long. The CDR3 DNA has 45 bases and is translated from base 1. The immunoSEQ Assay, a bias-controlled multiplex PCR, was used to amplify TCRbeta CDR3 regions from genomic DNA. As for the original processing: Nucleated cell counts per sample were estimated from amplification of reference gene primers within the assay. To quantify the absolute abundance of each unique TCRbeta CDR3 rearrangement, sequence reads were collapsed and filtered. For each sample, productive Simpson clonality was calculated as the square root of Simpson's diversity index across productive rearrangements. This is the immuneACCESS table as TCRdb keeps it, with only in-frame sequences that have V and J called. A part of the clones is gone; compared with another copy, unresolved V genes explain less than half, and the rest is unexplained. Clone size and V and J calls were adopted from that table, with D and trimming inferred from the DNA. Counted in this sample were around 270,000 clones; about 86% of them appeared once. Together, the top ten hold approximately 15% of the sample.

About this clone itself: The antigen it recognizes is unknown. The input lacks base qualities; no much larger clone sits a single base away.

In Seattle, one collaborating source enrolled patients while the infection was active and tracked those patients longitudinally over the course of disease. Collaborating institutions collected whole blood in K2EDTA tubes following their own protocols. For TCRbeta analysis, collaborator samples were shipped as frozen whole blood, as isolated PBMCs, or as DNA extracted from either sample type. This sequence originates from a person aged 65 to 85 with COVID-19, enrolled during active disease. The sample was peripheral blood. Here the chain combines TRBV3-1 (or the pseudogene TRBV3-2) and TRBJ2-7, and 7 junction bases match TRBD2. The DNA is TGTGCCAGCAGCCTAGTGGGAGGGCGGGCCCACGAGCAGTACTTC. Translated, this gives CASSLVGGRAHEQYF.